This T cell receptor (beta chain) was sequenced in a study of T-cell memory formation after mild COVID-19. Overall study results and limits: Still unconfirmed is whether the second-wave clones peaking on day 37 recognized SARS-CoV-2.

Employing constant-segment primers, 5'RACE generated TCR alpha and TCR beta cDNA libraries bearing sample barcodes and UMIs. TCRdb redid the calling of the 5' RACE reads with MiXCR, one entry per CDR3 protein. The sample consists of 470,000 or so distinct CDR3 sequences, about 23% of them appearing once. CDR1 and CDR2 from the germline V gene are SGHKS and YYEKEE (reference sequence). V dropped 2 bases and J dropped 3; count of bases not matched to a gene: 7. This CDR3 region has 15 residues. About this clonotype itself: Its target is unknown.

Input material: PBMCs or a T cell subset sorted from them (not recorded which). The clonotype originates from an adult woman who had mild COVID-19 (a few samples of this study predate the infection). Cell type and time point are not known. J is TRBJ1-1 and V is TRBV5-5; TRBD1 matches at 7 bases. In DNA form, the CDR3 reads TGTGCCAGCAGCTTATTGGGACAGCCAGACACTGAAGCTTTCTTT. This sequence encodes CASSLLGQPDTEAFF.